The text below deals with one TCR beta chain. What it recognizes is unknown. CDR1 is SGHRS, CDR2 YFSETQ, per germline. This CDR3 has 18 amino acids. V trimming: 4 bases; J trimming: 4 bases; junction bases outside the gene matches: 8. Of the isolated RNA, all was reverse transcribed, and so the sequenced material was expressed TCRB transcripts. The assay was immunoSEQ multiplex PCR, and TCRdb's table has in-frame clones only and misses some. This sample has about 230,000 clones, with over 8.5% found just once. This entry belongs to a study of beta chain features in type 1 diabetes. The overall study: The study found patients and healthy donors alike in age, gender and cell yields.

The study's findings and limits: The question of HLA type influencing TCRB rearrangement was one that remained unresolved here.

This TCR was sampled from a woman aged 18-29 years in good health. Sequenced material: naive CD4+ T cells from blood. The J gene is TRBJ2-1, the V gene TRBV5-1; TRBD2 matches at 16 bases. The CDR3 loop is CASSLGLAGGFSYNEQFF. The DNA of the CDR3 is TGCGCCAGCAGCCTGGGACTAGCGGGAGGGTTTTCGTACAATGAGCAGTTCTTC. The full variable domain, rest sourced from reference TRBV5-1 and TRBJ2-1, is KAGVTQTPRYLIKTRGQQVTLSCSPISGHRSVSWYQQTPGQGLQFLFEYFSETQRNKGNFPGRFSGRQFSNSRSEMNVSTLELGDSALYLCASSLGLAGGFSYNEQFFGPGTRLTVL.